This TCR beta chain was captured in a study of T cells in tumors after PD-1 blockade. Study at large: Prior checkpoint blockade, systemic immunosuppressant use, or anti-cancer therapy within 4 weeks excluded patients. Patients received pembrolizumab 200 mg every 3 weeks or cemiplimab 350 mg every 2 weeks. Broader study findings: Peripheral recruitment is suggested, as some novel exhausted tumor clones were in pre-treatment blood.

The assay was immunoSEQ multiplex PCR, and TCRdb's table has in-frame clones only and misses some. The sample includes roughly 59,000 clones, roughly 77% of them seen just once. V was trimmed by 2 bases and J by 4 bases, leaving 3 bases between them. This CDR3 is 12 amino acids long. CDR1 is SGHDT and CDR2 is YYEEEE in the germline V gene. This clone was seen only a few times. The antigen is unknown. Sequencing used PBMCs, obtained before anti-PD-1 treatment. The sequence came from a human donor with basal cell carcinoma. V is TRBV5-6 and J is TRBJ2-2, with D unclear. Here the CDR3 reads CASSFSTGELFF. DNA of the CDR3: TGTGCCAGCAGCTTCAGCACCGGGGAGCTGTTTTTT.